One sample yielded the 22 T cell receptor beta chains listed below, sequenced in a study of blood T cells in healthy people across ages. It was with a sample-barcoded 5' primer and a J-beta primer mix that a second PCR of roughly 7 to 12 cycles was run. Via MiXCR, TCRdb re-called the 5' RACE reads, giving one row per CDR3 protein. Here the sample spans about 1,000,000 distinct CDR3 sequences, 40% to 45% being singletons. Material: blood. The receptor set was obtained from a woman aged 55-69 years in good health.

The genes are TRBV20-1 and TRBJ2-4; 11 bases align to TRBD2. Trimming took 0 bases from V and 13 from J; bases not matched to a gene: 14. Per the germline V gene, CDR1 is DFQATT and CDR2 is SNEGSKA (reference sequence). The CDR3 sequence is 16 residues long. CDR3 coding DNA: TGCAGTGCTAGAGATCCACTAGCGGGAGTAACCAATGAGCAGTACTTC. Protein sequence: CSARDPLAGVTNEQYF.

This clonotype was seen a handful of times. The chain uses TRBV27 and TRBJ2-7; 12 nucleotides line up with TRBD2. The ends lost 6 bases at V and 5 bases at J; junction bases unmatched: 5. The length of the CDR3 is 14 residues. CDR1 and CDR2 from the germline V gene are MNHEY and SMNVEV (reference sequence). The CDR3: CASRGTSGFHEQYF. As DNA, the CDR3 is TGTGCCAGCAGGGGGACTAGCGGGTTCCACGAGCAGTACTTC.

The V gene is TRBV20-1, the J gene TRBJ1-5, with TRBD1 matching over 10 bases. The CDR3 spans 17 residues. Trimming at V came to 4 bases and at J to 0 bases, leaving 9 bases not matched to a gene. Germline-derived CDR1 and CDR2 are DFQATT and SNEGSKA (reference sequence). The CDR3 nucleotides are TGCAGTGCTACCCGGGACAGGGGCTTTTATAGCAATCAGCCCCAGCATTTT. This codes for CSATRDRGFYSNQPQHF.

The rearrangement links TRBV18 to TRBJ2-5, with a tentative D call TRBD1 (6 bases). CDR3 length equals 15 residues. V was clipped by 6 bases and J by 0 bases, with 14 bases between them. The germline CDR1 and CDR2 sequences are KGHSH and LQKENI. This CDR3 is CASSRDRSYQETQYF. For the CDR3, the DNA is TGTGCCAGCTCGCGCGACAGGAGTTACCAAGAGACCCAGTACTTC.

The chain combines TRBV11-1 with TRBJ2-1; 7 bases are shared with TRBD2. The CDR3 spans 15 residues. The V gene's germline CDR1 is SGHAT and CDR2 FQDESV (reference sequence). V shed 3 bases and J 7 bases; nucleotides not matched to a gene: 9. The CDR3 DNA sequence: TGTGCCAGCAGCTTTGTTGGACTAGTTATAAATGAGCAGTTCTTC. As protein: CASSFVGLVINEQFF. Filled out from reference TRBV11-1 and TRBJ2-1, the complete variable domain reads EAEVAQSPRYKITEKSQAVAFWCDPISGHATLYWYRQILGQGPELLVQFQDESVVDDSQLPKDRFSAERLKGVDSTLKIQPAELGDSAMYLCASSFVGLVINEQFFGPGTRLTVL.

This clonotype was picked up a small number of times. The rearrangement joins TRBV3-1 to TRBJ1-5; the D is unclear. The CDR3 sequence is 14 residues long. The germline V and J ends were trimmed by 1 base and 5 bases, with 9 bases remaining between them. The germline CDR1 and CDR2 sequences are LGHDT and YNNKEL (reference sequence). CDR3 sequence reads: CASSQAIADQPQHF. The DNA of the CDR3 is TGTGCCAGCAGCCAAGCCATAGCGGATCAGCCCCAGCATTTT.

This clonotype has a handful of counts. The chain uses TRBV9 and TRBJ2-5; unclear D gene. V was shortened by 0 bases and J by 4 bases, with 7 bases between the two germline ends. There are 13 residues in the CDR3. CDR1 and CDR2 from the germline V gene are SGDLS and YYNGEE. The CDR3 reads CASSVALRETQYF. CDR3 nucleotide sequence: TGTGCCAGCAGCGTAGCCTTGAGAGAGACCCAGTACTTC.

This clonotype appeared once. The rearrangement links TRBV5-1 to TRBJ2-5, with TRBD2 matching over 10 bases. The DNA matches TRBJ2-7 better at its end, which makes the J call doubtful. This CDR3 region has 16 residues. Germline V gives CDR1 SGHRS, CDR2 YFSETQ. The CDR3: CASSLDTWLAGDEQYF. The CDR3 DNA reads as TGCGCCAGCAGCTTGGATACTTGGCTAGCGGGAGACGAGCAGTACTTC.

This clonotype was seen a handful of times. This chain joins TRBV7-9 and TRBJ2-1; unclear D gene. In germline, CDR1 is SEHNR, CDR2 FQNEAQ (reference sequence). CDR3 length: 14 residues. V was cut by 3 bases and J by 2 bases, with 8 bases left in between. The CDR3 DNA is TGTGCCAGCAGCTTTGGCAGCACCTACAATGAGCAGTTCTTC. Amino acid sequence: CASSFGSTYNEQFF.

This sequence joins TRBV12-3 or TRBV12-4 and TRBJ2-1, with 13 bases matching TRBD2. Germline trimming cut 5 bases from V and 5 bases from J; bases unmatched to any gene: 12. There are 18 residues in the CDR3. The CDR3 bases are TGTGCCAGCAGTCGGACTAGCGGGAGAGGAGGTAGGCACAATGAGCAGTTCTTC. It encodes CASSRTSGRGGRHNEQFF.

This clonotype has just a few counts. The chain carries TRBV29-1 and TRBJ1-1; D is uncertain. Trimming shortened V by 0 bases and J by 1 base, and 9 bases separated the two germline ends. The CDR3 runs 14 residues. Germline values: CDR1 SQVTM, CDR2 ANQGSEA. This CDR3 reads CSVEERQTNTEAFF. For the CDR3, the DNA is TGCAGCGTTGAAGAGCGCCAGACGAACACTGAAGCTTTCTTT.

CDR3 loop: CASSGTGIGDETQYF. The CDR3 DNA sequence: TGTGCCAGCAGCGGGACAGGGATAGGGGATGAGACCCAGTACTTC. The V gene is TRBV7-8, the J gene TRBJ2-7, with 9 bases aligning to TRBD1. TRBJ2-5 explains the end of the DNA better; the J call may be wrong. Germline values: CDR1 SGHVS, CDR2 FQNEAQ. The CDR3 loop spans 15 amino acids.

This chain links TRBV6-6 with TRBJ1-2; 8 positions agree with TRBD1. CDR1 is MNHNY and CDR2 is SVGAGI in the germline V gene (reference sequence). V shed 0 bases, J shed 3 bases, and the junction held 3 bases outside the gene matches. The CDR3 is made up of 15 amino acids. This CDR3 reads CASSYSDRVDYGYTF. CDR3 coding DNA: TGTGCCAGCAGTTACTCGGACAGGGTTGACTATGGCTACACCTTC.

The chain has TRBV5-1 and TRBJ2-1; 16 bases line up with TRBD2. Germline lookup yields CDR1 SGHRS and CDR2 YFSETQ. The V gene end was trimmed by 4 bases and the J gene end by 10 bases; junction bases not matched to a gene: 8. This CDR3 comprises 16 residues. The CDR3 bases are TGCGCCAGCAGCCCGGGACTAGCGGGAGGGCCGATGGAGCAGTTCTTC. Its translation is CASSPGLAGGPMEQFF.

The rearrangement joins TRBV14 to TRBJ2-1, with 14 bases fitting TRBD2. This CDR3 comprises 18 residues. The ends lost 4 bases at V and 9 bases at J; junction bases unmatched: 14. CDR1 SGHDN and CDR2 FVKESK come from the germline V gene. The CDR3 reads CASSRGTSGSLSYGEQFF. The CDR3 nucleotides read TGTGCCAGCAGCCGCGGGACTAGCGGGAGTTTGTCTTACGGTGAGCAGTTCTTC.

This rearrangement joins TRBV29-1 to TRBJ2-1; TRBD2 agrees at 7 bases. There are 17 residues in the CDR3. V lost 7 bases to trimming and J lost 0 bases; unmatched junction nucleotides: 15. Germline values: CDR1 SQVTM, CDR2 ANQGSEA. The CDR3 protein is CSAEGSLAVSSYNEQFF. The CDR3 nucleotides are TGCAGCGCCGAAGGATCCCTAGCGGTTAGCTCCTACAATGAGCAGTTCTTC.

Only a few counts were recorded for this clonotype. V is TRBV4-1 and J is TRBJ2-7; 10 nucleotides agree with TRBD2. The J call is uncertain, as TRBJ2-5 better fits the DNA end. The CDR3 spans 15 residues. Germline-derived CDR1 and CDR2 are MGHRA and YSYEKL. The CDR3 reads CASSPGTSDRETQYF. The CDR3 DNA is TGCGCCAGCAGCCCCGGGACTAGCGACAGAGAGACCCAGTACTTC.

This chain joins TRBV24-1 and TRBJ2-1, with TRBD1 matching over 7 bases. The CDR3 is 14 residues long. Per the germline V gene, CDR1 is KGHDR and CDR2 is SFDVKD. V lost 0 bases, J lost 8 bases, and 3 bases stayed unmatched. In nucleotides, the CDR3 is TGTGCCACCAGTGATTTGAAAGGGGGCGATGAGCAGTTCTTC. Protein product: CATSDLKGGDEQFF.

The rearrangement joins TRBV7-9 to TRBJ1-2, with 7 positions matching TRBD1. The CDR3 runs 14 residues. The V gene end was trimmed by 5 bases and the J gene end by 5 bases; junction bases not matched to a gene: 8. CDR1 and CDR2 (germline): SEHNR, FQNEAQ (reference sequence). The CDR3 is CASSHLDRNYGYTF. The CDR3 DNA is TGTGCCAGCAGCCACTTGGACAGGAATTATGGCTACACCTTC. Looking up the rest from reference TRBV7-9 and TRBJ1-2 gives the full variable domain: DTGVSQNPRHKITKRGQNVTFRCDPISEHNRLYWYRQTLGQGPEFLTYFQNEAQLEKSRLLSDRFSAERPKGSFSTLEIQRTEQGDSAMYLCASSHLDRNYGYTFGSGTRLTVV.

In this sample, this clonotype turned up a few times. A much larger clone differs by one base, so this may be a read error. The chain couples TRBV9 to TRBJ2-7; no definite D call. Germline V gene sequence: CDR1 SGDLS, CDR2 YYNGEE. This CDR3 comprises 14 residues. The germline V and J ends were trimmed by 0 bases and 0 bases, with 7 bases remaining between them. The DNA of the CDR3 is TGTGCCAGCAGCGTAGGGGAAAGCTCCTACGAGCAGTACTTC. Its protein is CASSVGESSYEQYF.

This clonotype was counted between two and nine times. The V and J genes are TRBV10-2 and TRBJ1-1; D call uncertain. CDR1 is WSHSY, CDR2 SAAADI, per germline. Trimming cost V 6 bases and J 1 base, with 6 bases left between them. The CDR3 runs 12 residues. The CDR3 here is CASSPTNTEAFF. CDR3 in DNA: TGCGCCAGCAGCCCGACGAACACTGAAGCTTTCTTT.

V gene TRBV20-1 combines with J gene TRBJ2-1, with 10 bases identical to TRBD2. The length of the CDR3 is 15 residues. The germline gives CDR1 DFQATT, CDR2 SNEGSKA (reference sequence). J was trimmed by 9 bases and V by 5 bases; bases with no gene match: 13. CDR3: CSAGWSSGSAGEQFF. The CDR3 nucleotides are TGCAGTGCTGGCTGGTCTAGCGGGAGTGCTGGTGAGCAGTTCTTC.